The entry below describes one TCR beta chain. Since a much larger clone is just one base distant, this may be a read error. This likely comes from a read error, as the CDR3 has no conserved phenylalanine or tryptophan at its end. CDR1 GTSNPN and CDR2 SVGIG come from the germline V gene (reference sequence). The CDR3 sequence is 15 residues long. V was cut by 0 bases and J by 2 bases, with 8 bases left in between. No cell sorting was done before RNA was extracted from the tissue. The normal lung tissue was taken more than 3 cm from the tumor edge. The data originate from a study of tumor and adjacent non-tumor tissue in lung cancer. Study summary: The cohort had around eleven adenocarcinoma, 2 squamous cell and 1 small cell patients.

The library came from three nested PCR rounds adapted from ARM-PCR protocols. Using its own MiXCR run on the multiplex PCR reads, TCRdb lists one record per CDR3 protein. The sample consists of some 95,000 distinct CDR3 sequences, 80% of them appearing once. V and J are TRBV30 and TRBJ2-6, with a tentative D call TRBD2 (5 bases). Sequenced material: distant non-tumor lung tissue. This clonotype originated in a man aged 60-69 years with small cell lung cancer. CDR3 bases: TGTGCCTGGAGTGTATTCGGGGCTGGGGCCAACGTCCTGACTTCC. Protein product: CAWSVFGAGANVLTS.